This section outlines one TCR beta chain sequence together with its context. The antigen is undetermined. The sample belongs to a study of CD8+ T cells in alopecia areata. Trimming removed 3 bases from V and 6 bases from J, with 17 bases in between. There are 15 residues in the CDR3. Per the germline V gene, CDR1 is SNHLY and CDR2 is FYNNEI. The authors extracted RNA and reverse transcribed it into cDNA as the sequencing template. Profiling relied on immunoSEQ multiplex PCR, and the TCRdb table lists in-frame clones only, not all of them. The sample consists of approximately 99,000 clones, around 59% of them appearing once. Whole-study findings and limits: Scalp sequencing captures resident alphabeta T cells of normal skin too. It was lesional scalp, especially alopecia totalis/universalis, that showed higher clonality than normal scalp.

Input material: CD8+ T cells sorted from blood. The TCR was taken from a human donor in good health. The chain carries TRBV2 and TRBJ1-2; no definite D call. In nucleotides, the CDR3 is TGTGCCAGCAGTGACCCTGCCGGAAAATTGGATGGCTACACCTTC. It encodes CASSDPAGKLDGYTF.